The 16 T cell receptor beta chains below were found in one sample sequenced in a study of response to subunit inactivated influenza vaccine. MiXCR, applied by TCRdb to the RT-PCR reads, yields one record per CDR3 protein. This sample has over 400,000 distinct CDR3 sequences, with roughly 13% found just once. This specimen consisted of PBMCs from blood, obtained about 40 days after vaccination. The source of these receptors is a man between 50 and 59 years old who received an inactivated influenza vaccine.

This clonotype has only a few counts. This sequence joins TRBV7-9 and TRBJ1-1, with a weak D call TRBD1 (5 bases). The V gene's germline CDR1 is SEHNR and CDR2 FQNEAQ (reference sequence). V lost 5 bases and J 3 bases, leaving 10 bases between the germline ends. The CDR3 runs 13 residues. CDR3: CASSRRGDTEAFF. CDR3 nucleotide sequence: TGTGCCAGCAGCCGTCGGGGGGACACTGAAGCTTTCTTT.

Only a few counts were recorded for this clonotype. The V call is TRBV20-1, the J call TRBJ1-6, with TRBD1 matching over 7 bases. CDR3 length equals 14 residues. CDR1 is DFQATT and CDR2 is SNEGSKA in the germline V gene (reference sequence). V gave up 5 bases and J gave up 7 bases; unmatched junction bases: 8. CDR3 in DNA: TGCAGTGCTCGACTCGGGACAGCGAATTCACCCCTCCACTTT. This codes for CSARLGTANSPLHF.

The DNA of the CDR3 is TGCAGCGTGAATCGACAGGGGTCCTACAATGAGCAGTTCTTC. It encodes CSVNRQGSYNEQFF. The V and J genes are TRBV29-1 and TRBJ2-1, with 8 bases identical to TRBD1. The length of the CDR3 is 14 residues. Germline V CDR1 and CDR2: SQVTM, ANQGSEA. The junction had 5 bases not matched to a gene; V was cut back by 6 bases and J by 1 base.

This clonotype was seen more than once but under ten times. V and J are TRBV20-1 and TRBJ1-4; unclear D gene. Trimming removed 0 bases from V and 6 bases from J, with 11 bases in between. CDR1 is DFQATT, CDR2 SNEGSKA, per germline (reference sequence). This CDR3 has 14 amino acids. This CDR3 is CSARDPLRYEKLFF. CDR3 DNA sequence: TGCAGTGCTAGAGACCCCTTGAGATATGAAAAACTGTTTTTT.

Only a few counts were recorded for this clonotype. This chain's CDR3 is CASSHTASSYNEQFF. In DNA, the CDR3 is TGTGCCAGCAGCCATACAGCAAGCTCCTACAATGAGCAGTTCTTC. This chain connects TRBV4-2 to TRBJ2-1, with D unresolved. Trimming took off 3 bases at V and 0 bases at J, with 9 bases between the two ends. Germline lookup yields CDR1 LGHNA and CDR2 YNFKEQ. CDR3 size: 15 residues.

The V and J genes are TRBV5-1 and TRBJ1-1, with D perhaps TRBD1 (5 bases). The V gene lost 2 bases and the J gene lost 7 bases, with 12 bases spanning the gap. CDR3 length: 13 residues. Looked up from germline, CDR1 is SGHRS and CDR2 is YFSETQ. The DNA of the CDR3 is TGCGCCAGCAGCTTCTCAACGGGGGTTGAAGCTTTCTTT. Translation: CASSFSTGVEAFF.

This clonotype has just a few counts. The rearrangement joins TRBV7-2 to TRBJ2-1; perhaps TRBD2 as D (7 bases). The CDR3 has 15 residues. CDR1 is SGHTA and CDR2 is FQGNSA in the germline V gene. V lost 1 base and J lost 9, with 16 bases in between. The DNA of the CDR3 is TGTGCCAGCAGCTTAGGCGGGGGCGGGTGGAGTGAGCAGTTCTTC. It encodes CASSLGGGGWSEQFF.

The sample holds many counts of this clonotype. The chain recombines TRBV5-1 with TRBJ2-7; 9 bases are a match to TRBD2. CDR3 size: 17 residues. The trim removed 3 bases at V and 1 base at J, leaving 11 bases unmatched. Germline lookup yields CDR1 SGHRS and CDR2 YFSETQ. This chain's CDR3 is CASSYGGTSRGSYEQYF. For the CDR3, the DNA is TGCGCCAGCAGCTACGGGGGGACTAGCCGGGGTTCCTACGAGCAGTACTTC.

This clonotype was seen a handful of times. The V gene is TRBV7-9, the J gene TRBJ1-5; D not certain. Germline V gene lookup returns CDR1 SEHNR and CDR2 FQNEAQ (reference sequence). The V and J ends lost 2 bases and 11 bases respectively, with 10 bases between them. CDR3 length: 12 residues. CDR3: CASSLNLLSQHF. The CDR3 DNA sequence: TGTGCCAGCAGCTTAAACCTTCTGTCCCAGCATTTT.

The chain links TRBV12-3 or TRBV12-4 to TRBJ2-6, with a weak D call TRBD1 (5 bases). The V gene lost 1 base and the J gene lost 4 bases, with 14 bases spanning the gap. CDR3 length: 17 amino acids. CDR3 in DNA: TGTGCCAGCAGTTTAGGTCCAGGGAAGACAGGGGCCAACGTCCTGACTTTC. Amino acid sequence: CASSLGPGKTGANVLTF.

In its sample, this clonotype was seen a few times. This rearrangement joins TRBV6-2 or TRBV6-3 to TRBJ2-1, with TRBD1 as a possible D gene (6 bases). Germline values: CDR1 MNHEY, CDR2 SVGEGT. V lost 0 bases, J lost 7 bases, and 16 bases lay in between. The CDR3 spans 16 residues. CDR3 nucleotide sequence: TGTGCCAGCAGTTACTCGAGTTGGGGACAAAGGAATGAGCAGTTCTTC. Protein product: CASSYSSWGQRNEQFF.

Turning to this clonotype: Since a much larger clone is just one base distant, this may be a read error. The rearrangement links TRBV24-1 to TRBJ2-5; 7 nucleotides align to TRBD1. CDR3 length: 14 residues. Germline V CDR1 and CDR2: KGHDR, SFDVKD. V lost 7 bases and J lost 4; bases outside the gene matches: 8. CDR3 DNA: TGTGCCACCAGAGACGGGACAGTCCGAGAGACCCAGTACTTC. This codes for CATRDGTVRETQYF.

This clonotype showed up just a few times. This rearrangement joins TRBV20-1 to TRBJ1-1, with D perhaps matching TRBD1 (5 bases). The CDR3 sequence is 14 residues long. In germline, CDR1 is DFQATT, CDR2 SNEGSKA (reference sequence). Deletions cut 5 bases from V and 3 bases from J, with 16 bases between. The CDR3 spells CSAGRGGKDTEAFF. Here the CDR3 DNA reads TGCAGTGCTGGGCGGGGGGGGAAGGACACTGAAGCTTTCTTT.

This chain connects TRBV4-3 to TRBJ2-7, with D perhaps matching TRBD1 (5 bases). From germline, CDR1 is LGHNA and CDR2 YSLEER. V gave up 1 base and J gave up 3 bases, with 10 bases separating them. CDR3 length: 14 residues. The CDR3 DNA follows: TGCGCCAGCAGCCAAGGCGAAGGGGTCTACGAGCAGTACTTC. Protein sequence: CASSQGEGVYEQYF.

In its sample, this clonotype was seen a few times. The rearrangement links TRBV3-1 to TRBJ1-2; TRBD1 is a possible D gene (6 bases). CDR1 and CDR2 (germline): LGHDT, YNNKEL (reference sequence). The CDR3 covers 16 residues. Trimming stripped 0 bases from V and 1 base from J, with 12 bases between. This CDR3 reads CASSQEGGGGNYGYTF. CDR3 DNA: TGTGCCAGCAGCCAAGAAGGGGGTGGAGGTAACTATGGCTACACCTTC.

This clonotype was seen a few times. The V gene is TRBV6-1, the J gene TRBJ2-1; 10 bases map to TRBD1. Germline-derived CDR1 and CDR2 are MNHNS and SASEGT. With V trimmed by 8 bases and J by 11 bases, 6 bases remained unmatched. The CDR3 runs 12 residues. Here the CDR3 DNA reads TGTGCCAGCTGGACAGGGGGGACTAAGCAGTTCTTC. It translates to CASWTGGTKQFF.